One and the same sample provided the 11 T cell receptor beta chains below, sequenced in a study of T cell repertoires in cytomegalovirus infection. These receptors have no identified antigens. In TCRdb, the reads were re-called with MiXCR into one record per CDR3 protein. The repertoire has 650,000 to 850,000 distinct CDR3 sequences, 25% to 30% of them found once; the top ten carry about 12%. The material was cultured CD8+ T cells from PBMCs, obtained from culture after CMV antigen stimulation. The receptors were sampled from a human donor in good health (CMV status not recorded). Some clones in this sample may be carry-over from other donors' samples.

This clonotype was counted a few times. DNA of the CDR3: TGCAGTGCTTCTCAGTCGCATCTGGGGGGAAACACCATATATTTT. Residues: CSASQSHLGGNTIYF. The genes are TRBV20-1 and TRBJ1-3; D is unclear. Germline V gene data show CDR1 as DFQATT and CDR2 as SNEGSKA (reference sequence). Trimming shortened V by 5 bases and J by 4 bases, and 18 bases separated the two germline ends. The CDR3 runs 15 residues.

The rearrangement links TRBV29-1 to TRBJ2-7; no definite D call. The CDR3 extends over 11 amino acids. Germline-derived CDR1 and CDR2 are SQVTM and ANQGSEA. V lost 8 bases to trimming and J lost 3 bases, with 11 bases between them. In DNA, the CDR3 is TGCAGCACTGAGGAGAACTACGAGCAGTACTTC. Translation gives CSTEENYEQYF.

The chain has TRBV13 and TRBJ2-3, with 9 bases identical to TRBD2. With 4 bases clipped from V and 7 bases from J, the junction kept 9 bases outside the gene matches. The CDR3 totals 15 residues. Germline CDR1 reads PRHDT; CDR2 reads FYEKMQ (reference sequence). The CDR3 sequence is CASSSGRGGLNTQYF. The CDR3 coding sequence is TGTGCCAGCAGCTCCGGGCGGGGGGGCCTTAATACGCAGTATTTT. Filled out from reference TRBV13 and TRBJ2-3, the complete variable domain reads AAGVIQSPRHLIKEKRETATLKCYPIPRHDTVYWYQQGPGQDPQFLISFYEKMQSDKGSIPDRFSAQQFSDYHSELNMSSLELGDSALYFCASSSGRGGLNTQYFGPGTRLTVL.

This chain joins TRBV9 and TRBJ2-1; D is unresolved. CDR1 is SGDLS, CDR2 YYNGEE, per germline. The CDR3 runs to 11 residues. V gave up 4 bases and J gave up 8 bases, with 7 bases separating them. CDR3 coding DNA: TGTGCCAGCAGCTCAGAGCATGAGCAGTTCTTC. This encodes CASSSEHEQFF.

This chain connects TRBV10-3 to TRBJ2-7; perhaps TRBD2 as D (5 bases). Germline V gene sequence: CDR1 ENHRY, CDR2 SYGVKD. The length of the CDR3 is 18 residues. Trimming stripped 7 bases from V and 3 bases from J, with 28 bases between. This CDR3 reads CAITTGPQSRHDYYEQYF. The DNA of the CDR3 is TGTGCCATCACTACGGGCCCCCAGTCGCGACACGACTACTACGAGCAGTACTTC.

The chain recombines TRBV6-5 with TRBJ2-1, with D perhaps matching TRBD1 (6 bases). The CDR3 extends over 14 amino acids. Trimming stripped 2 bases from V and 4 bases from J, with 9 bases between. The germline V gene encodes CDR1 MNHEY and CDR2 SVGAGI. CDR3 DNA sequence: TGTGCCAGCAGTTACAACGGACAGTACAATGAGCAGTTCTTC. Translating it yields CASSYNGQYNEQFF.

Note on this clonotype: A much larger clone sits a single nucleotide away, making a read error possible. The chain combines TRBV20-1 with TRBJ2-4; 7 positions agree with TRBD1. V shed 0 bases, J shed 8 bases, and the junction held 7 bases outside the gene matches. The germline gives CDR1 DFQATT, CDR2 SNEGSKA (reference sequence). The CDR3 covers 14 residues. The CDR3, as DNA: TGCAGTGCTAGAGATCGGGATGGACAGGACATTCAGTACTTC. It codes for CSARDRDGQDIQYF.

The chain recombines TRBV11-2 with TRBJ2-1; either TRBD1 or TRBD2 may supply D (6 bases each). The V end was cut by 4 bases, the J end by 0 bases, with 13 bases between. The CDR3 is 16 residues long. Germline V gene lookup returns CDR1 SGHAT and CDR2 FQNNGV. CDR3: CASSSGAWSSYNEQFF. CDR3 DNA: TGTGCCAGCAGCTCGGGGGCGTGGAGCTCCTACAATGAGCAGTTCTTC.

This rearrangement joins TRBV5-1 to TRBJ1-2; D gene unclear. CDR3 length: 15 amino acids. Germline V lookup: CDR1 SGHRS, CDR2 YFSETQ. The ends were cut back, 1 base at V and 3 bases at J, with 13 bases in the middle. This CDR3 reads CASSLNSPQDYGYTF. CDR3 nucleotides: TGCGCCAGCAGCTTGAACAGCCCCCAGGACTATGGCTACACCTTC. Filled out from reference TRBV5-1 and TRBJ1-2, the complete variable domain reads KAGVTQTPRYLIKTRGQQVTLSCSPISGHRSVSWYQQTPGQGLQFLFEYFSETQRNKGNFPGRFSGRQFSNSRSEMNVSTLELGDSALYLCASSLNSPQDYGYTFGSGTRLTVV.

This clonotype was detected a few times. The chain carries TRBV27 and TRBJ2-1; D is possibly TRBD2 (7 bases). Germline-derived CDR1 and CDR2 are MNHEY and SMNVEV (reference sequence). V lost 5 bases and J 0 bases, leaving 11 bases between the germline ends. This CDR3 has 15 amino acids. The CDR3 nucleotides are TGTGCCAGCAGTCGGGGGGCAAGCTCCTACAATGAGCAGTTCTTC. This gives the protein CASSRGASSYNEQFF.

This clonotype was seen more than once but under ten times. CDR3 coding DNA: TGTGCCATGAGTCGAGCTGGACAGGGCTACGAGCAGTACTTC. The encoded protein is CAMSRAGQGYEQYF. V usage is TRBV10-3 and J usage is TRBJ2-7, with 8 bases aligning to TRBD1. This CDR3 has 14 residues. V was clipped by 9 bases and J by 3 bases; unmatched bases: 10. Germline V CDR1 and CDR2: ENHRY, SYGVKD.